This T cell receptor (beta chain) is drawn from a study of blood T cell repertoires in COVID-19. Original handling: Estimates of nucleated cell counts were drawn from the amplification of reference gene primers. Sequencing was performed with immunoSEQ multiplex PCR; in TCRdb, only in-frame clones are kept and a portion is missing. From that table come the V and J calls and clone size; the DNA was used to work out D and trimming. Found here are over 70,000 clones, nearly 90% of them singletons; the top ten hold roughly 4.5%. Source material: peripheral blood. This clonotype originated in a woman of 80 years or more with active or convalescent COVID-19.

The CDR3 coding sequence is TGTGCCAGCAGCGCCCAGACAGGGAGCAATCAGCCCCAGCATTTT. The encoded protein is CASSAQTGSNQPQHF. The V gene is TRBV7-8, the J gene TRBJ1-5, with 7 bases fitting TRBD1. The CDR3 loop spans 15 amino acids. The germline gives CDR1 SGHVS, CDR2 FQNEAQ. The V and J ends lost 5 bases and 1 base, in that order; junction bases with no gene match: 5.